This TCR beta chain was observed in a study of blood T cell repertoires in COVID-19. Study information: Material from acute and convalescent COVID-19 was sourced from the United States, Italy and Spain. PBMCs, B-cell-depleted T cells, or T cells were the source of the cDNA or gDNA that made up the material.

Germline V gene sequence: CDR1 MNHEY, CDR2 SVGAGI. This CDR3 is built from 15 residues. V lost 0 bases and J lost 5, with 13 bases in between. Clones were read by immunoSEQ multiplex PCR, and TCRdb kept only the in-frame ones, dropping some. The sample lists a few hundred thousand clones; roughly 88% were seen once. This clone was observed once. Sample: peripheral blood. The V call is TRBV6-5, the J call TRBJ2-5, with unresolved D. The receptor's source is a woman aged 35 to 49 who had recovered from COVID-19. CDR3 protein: CASSYSDGFSETQYF. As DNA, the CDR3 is TGTGCCAGCAGTTACTCTGACGGGTTTTCGGAGACCCAGTACTTC.